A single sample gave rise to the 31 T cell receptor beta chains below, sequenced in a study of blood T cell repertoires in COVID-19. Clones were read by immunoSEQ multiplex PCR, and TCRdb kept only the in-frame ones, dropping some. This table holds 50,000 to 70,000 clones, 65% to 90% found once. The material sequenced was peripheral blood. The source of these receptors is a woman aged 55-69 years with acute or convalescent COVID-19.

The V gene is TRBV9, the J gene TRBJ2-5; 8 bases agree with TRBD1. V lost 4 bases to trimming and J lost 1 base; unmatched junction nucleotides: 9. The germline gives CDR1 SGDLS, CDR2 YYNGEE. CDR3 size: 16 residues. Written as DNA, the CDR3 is TGTGCCAGCAGCCCCCGGACAGGGTTGACCCAAGAGACCCAGTACTTC. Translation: CASSPRTGLTQETQYF.

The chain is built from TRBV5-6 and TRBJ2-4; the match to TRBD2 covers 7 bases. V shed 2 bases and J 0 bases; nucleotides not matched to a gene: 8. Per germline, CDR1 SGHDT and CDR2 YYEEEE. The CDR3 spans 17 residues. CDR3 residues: CASSFGEGLLAKNIQYF. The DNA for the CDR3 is TGTGCCAGCAGCTTCGGGGAGGGGCTGCTAGCCAAAAACATTCAGTACTTC.

The chain's CDR3 is CASSLVMAGDGYGYTF. The DNA for the CDR3 is TGCGCCAGCAGCTTGGTCATGGCAGGGGATGGCTATGGCTACACCTTC. V gene TRBV5-1 combines with J gene TRBJ1-2, with D possibly TRBD1 on 6 matching bases. Looked up from germline, CDR1 is SGHRS and CDR2 is YFSETQ. The CDR3 totals 16 residues. The V end lost 0 bases, the J end lost 4 bases, and 16 bases lay between the germline ends.

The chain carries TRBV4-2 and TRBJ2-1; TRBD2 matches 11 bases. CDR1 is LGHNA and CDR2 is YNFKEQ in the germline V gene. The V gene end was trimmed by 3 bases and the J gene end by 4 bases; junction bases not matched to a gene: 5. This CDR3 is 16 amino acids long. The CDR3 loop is CASSQEGTSGYNEQFF. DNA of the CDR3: TGTGCCAGCAGCCAGGAGGGGACTAGCGGTTACAATGAGCAGTTCTTC.

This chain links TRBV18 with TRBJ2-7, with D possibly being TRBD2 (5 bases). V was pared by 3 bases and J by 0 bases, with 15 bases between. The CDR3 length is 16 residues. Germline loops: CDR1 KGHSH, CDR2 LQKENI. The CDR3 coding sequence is TGTGCCAGCTCACCGGTGAGCGGCAGAGTCTCCTACGAGCAGTACTTC. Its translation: CASSPVSGRVSYEQYF.

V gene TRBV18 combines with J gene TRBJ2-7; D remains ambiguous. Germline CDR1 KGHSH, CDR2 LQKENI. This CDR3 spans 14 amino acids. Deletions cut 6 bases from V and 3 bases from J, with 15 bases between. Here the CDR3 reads CASSRSSTSYEQYF. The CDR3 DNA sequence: TGTGCCAGCTCCCGTTCCTCCACGAGCTACGAGCAGTACTTC.

Here the CDR3 reads CASSLIKTGNYGYTF. The CDR3 DNA reads TGTGCCAGCTCACTAATTAAGACAGGGAACTATGGCTACACCTTC. The rearrangement uses TRBV18 and TRBJ1-2; 7 bases match TRBD1. With V trimmed by 4 bases and J by 2 bases, 7 bases remained unmatched. The CDR3 sequence is 15 residues long. CDR1 and CDR2 (germline): KGHSH, LQKENI.

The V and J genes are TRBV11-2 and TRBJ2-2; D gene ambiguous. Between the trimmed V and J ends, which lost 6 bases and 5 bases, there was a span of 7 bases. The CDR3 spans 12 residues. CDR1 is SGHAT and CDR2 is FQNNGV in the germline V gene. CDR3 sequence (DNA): TGTGCCAGCAGTCTTAGTACCGGGGAGCTGTTTTTT. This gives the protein CASSLSTGELFF.

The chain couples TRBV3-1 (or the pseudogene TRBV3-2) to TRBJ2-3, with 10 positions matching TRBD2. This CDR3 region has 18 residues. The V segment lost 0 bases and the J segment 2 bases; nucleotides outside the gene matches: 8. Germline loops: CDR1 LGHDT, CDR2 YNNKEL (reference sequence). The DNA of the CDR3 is TGTGCCAGCAGCCAAGATCCGCCTAGCGGGGGTCCCACAGATACGCAGTATTTT. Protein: CASSQDPPSGGPTDTQYF.

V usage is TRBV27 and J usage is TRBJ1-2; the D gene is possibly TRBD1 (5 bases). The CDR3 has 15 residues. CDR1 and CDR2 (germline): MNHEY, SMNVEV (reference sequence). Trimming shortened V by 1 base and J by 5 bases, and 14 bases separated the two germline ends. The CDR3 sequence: CASSLFGREGYGYTF. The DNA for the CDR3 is TGTGCCAGCAGTTTATTCGGGCGGGAGGGGTATGGCTACACCTTC.

The CDR3: CASSLAGREQYF. CDR3 sequence (DNA): TGTGCCAGCAGCTTAGCAGGTCGGGAGCAGTACTTC. The chain joins TRBV13 to TRBJ2-7; D unclear. This CDR3 is built from 12 residues. V gave up 1 base and J gave up 7 bases, with 8 bases separating them. Germline-derived CDR1 and CDR2 are PRHDT and FYEKMQ (reference sequence).

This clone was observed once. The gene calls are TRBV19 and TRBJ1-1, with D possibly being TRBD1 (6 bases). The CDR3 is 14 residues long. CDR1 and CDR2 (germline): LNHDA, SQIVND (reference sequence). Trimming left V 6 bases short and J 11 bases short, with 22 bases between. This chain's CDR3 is CASSIRGGPYQAFF. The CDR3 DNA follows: TGTGCCAGTAGCATCCGAGGGGGACCTTACCAGGCTTTCTTT.

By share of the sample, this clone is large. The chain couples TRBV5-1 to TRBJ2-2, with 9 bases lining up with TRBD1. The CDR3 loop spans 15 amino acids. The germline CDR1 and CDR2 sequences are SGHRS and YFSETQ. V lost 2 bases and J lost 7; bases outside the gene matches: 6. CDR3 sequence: CASSLRQGGNGELFF. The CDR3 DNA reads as TGCGCCAGCAGCTTACGACAGGGGGGAAACGGGGAGCTGTTTTTT.

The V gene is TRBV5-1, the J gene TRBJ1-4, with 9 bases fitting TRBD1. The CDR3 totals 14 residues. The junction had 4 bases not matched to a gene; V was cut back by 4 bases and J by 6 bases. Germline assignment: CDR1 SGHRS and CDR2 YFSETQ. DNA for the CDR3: TGCGCCAGCAGCCCCGGGACAGGGTATGAAAAACTGTTTTTT. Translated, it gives CASSPGTGYEKLFF.

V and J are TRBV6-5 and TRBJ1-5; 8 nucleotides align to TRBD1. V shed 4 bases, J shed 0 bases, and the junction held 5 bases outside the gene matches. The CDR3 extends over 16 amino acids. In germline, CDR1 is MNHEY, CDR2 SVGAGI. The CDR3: CASSSAGGISNQPQHF. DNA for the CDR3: TGTGCCAGCAGTTCCGCAGGGGGCATTAGCAATCAGCCCCAGCATTTT.

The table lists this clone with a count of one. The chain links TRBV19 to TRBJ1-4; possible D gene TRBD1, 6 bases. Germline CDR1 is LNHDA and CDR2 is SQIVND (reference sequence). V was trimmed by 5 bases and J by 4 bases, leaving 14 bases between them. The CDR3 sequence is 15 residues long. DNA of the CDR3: TGTGCCAGTAGTCCTGCGGACAGTGTTAATGAAAAACTGTTTTTT. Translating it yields CASSPADSVNEKLFF.

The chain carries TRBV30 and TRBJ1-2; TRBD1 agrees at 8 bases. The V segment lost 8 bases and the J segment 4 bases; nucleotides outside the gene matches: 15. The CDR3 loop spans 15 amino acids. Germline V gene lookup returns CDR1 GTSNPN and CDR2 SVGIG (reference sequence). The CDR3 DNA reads TGTGCCCAAAGGGGGACAGGATTTGTTGGCTATGGCTACACCTTC. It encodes CAQRGTGFVGYGYTF.

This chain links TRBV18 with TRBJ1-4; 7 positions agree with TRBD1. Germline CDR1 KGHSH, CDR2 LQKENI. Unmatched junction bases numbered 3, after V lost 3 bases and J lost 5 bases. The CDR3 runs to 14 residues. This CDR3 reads CASSPGQLNEKLFF. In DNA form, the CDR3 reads TGTGCCAGCTCACCGGGACAGCTAAATGAAAAACTGTTTTTT.

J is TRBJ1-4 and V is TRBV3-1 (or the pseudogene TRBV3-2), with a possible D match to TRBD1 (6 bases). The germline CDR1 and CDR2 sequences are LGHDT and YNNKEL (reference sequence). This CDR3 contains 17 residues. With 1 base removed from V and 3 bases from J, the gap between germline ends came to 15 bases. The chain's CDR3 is CASSQAPGESSNEKLFF. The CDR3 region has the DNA TGTGCCAGCAGCCAAGCCCCAGGGGAGAGTTCTAATGAAAAACTGTTTTTT.

This chain's CDR3 is CASSQERERNSPLHF. CDR3 sequence (DNA): TGCGCCAGCAGCCAAGAGAGAGAGAGAAATTCACCCCTCCACTTT. The rearrangement uses TRBV4-1 and TRBJ1-6; D is unresolved. The CDR3 contains 15 residues. Germline V gives CDR1 MGHRA, CDR2 YSYEKL. Trimming stripped 0 bases from V and 7 bases from J, with 10 bases between.

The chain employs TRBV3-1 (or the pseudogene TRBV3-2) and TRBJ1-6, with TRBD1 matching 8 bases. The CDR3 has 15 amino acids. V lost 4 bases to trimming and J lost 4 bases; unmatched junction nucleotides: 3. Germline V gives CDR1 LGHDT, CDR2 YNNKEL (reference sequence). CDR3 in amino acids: CASSLQGGYNSPLHF. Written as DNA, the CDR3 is TGTGCCAGCAGCCTACAGGGGGGTTATAATTCACCCCTCCACTTT.

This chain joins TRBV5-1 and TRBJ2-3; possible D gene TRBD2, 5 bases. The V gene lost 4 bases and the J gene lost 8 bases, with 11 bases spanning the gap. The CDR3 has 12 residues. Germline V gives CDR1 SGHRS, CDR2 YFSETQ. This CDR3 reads CASSPTGSTQYF. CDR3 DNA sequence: TGCGCCAGCAGCCCTACGGGGAGTACGCAGTATTTT.

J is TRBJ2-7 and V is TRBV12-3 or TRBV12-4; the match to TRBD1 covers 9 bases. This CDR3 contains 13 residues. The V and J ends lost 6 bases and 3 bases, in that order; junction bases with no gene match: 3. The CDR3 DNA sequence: TGTGCCAGCAGCCCGGACAGGGGCTACGAGCAGTACTTC. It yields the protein CASSPDRGYEQYF.

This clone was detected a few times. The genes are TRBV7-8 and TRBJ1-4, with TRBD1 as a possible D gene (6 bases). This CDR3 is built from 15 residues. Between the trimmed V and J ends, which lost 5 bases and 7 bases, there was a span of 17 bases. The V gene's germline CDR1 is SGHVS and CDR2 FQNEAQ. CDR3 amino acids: CASSRLTGLGEKLFF. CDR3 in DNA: TGTGCCAGCAGCCGACTTACAGGGTTAGGTGAAAAACTGTTTTTT.

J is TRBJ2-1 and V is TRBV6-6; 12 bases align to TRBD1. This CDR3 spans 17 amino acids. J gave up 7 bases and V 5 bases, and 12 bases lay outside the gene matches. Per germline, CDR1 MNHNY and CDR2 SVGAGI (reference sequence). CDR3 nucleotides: TGTGCCAGCAGTCTTACACCGGGACAGGGGGCGTGGAATGAGCAGTTCTTC. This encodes CASSLTPGQGAWNEQFF.

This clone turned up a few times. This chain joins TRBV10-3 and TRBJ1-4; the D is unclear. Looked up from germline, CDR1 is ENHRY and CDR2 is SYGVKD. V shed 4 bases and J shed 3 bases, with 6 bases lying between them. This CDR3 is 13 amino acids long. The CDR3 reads CAISVQPNEKLFF. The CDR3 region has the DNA TGTGCCATCAGTGTACAACCTAATGAAAAACTGTTTTTT.

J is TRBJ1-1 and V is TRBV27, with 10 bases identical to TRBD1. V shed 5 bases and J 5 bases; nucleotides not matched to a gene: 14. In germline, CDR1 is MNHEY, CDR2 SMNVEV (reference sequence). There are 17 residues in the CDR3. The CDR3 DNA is TGTGCCAGCAGTCCGTACGACCGGGACAGGGGCGAAACTGAAGCTTTCTTT. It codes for CASSPYDRDRGETEAFF.

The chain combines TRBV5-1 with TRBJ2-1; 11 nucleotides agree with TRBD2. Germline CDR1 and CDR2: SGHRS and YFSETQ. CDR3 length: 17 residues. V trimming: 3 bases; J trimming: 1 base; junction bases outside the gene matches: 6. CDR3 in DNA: TGCGCCAGCAGCTCCCCCGGGACTAGCGGTTCCTACAATGAGCAGTTCTTC. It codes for CASSSPGTSGSYNEQFF. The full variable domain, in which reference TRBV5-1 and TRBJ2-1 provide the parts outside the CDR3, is KAGVTQTPRYLIKTRGQQVTLSCSPISGHRSVSWYQQTPGQGLQFLFEYFSETQRNKGNFPGRFSGRQFSNSRSEMNVSTLELGDSALYLCASSSPGTSGSYNEQFFGPGTRLTVL.

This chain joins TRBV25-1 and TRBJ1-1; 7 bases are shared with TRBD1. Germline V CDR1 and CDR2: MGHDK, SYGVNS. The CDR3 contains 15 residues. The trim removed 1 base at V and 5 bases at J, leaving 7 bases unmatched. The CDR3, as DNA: TGTGCCAGCAGTGAATCCGGGGCAGGGGGGACTGAAGCTTTCTTT. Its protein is CASSESGAGGTEAFF.

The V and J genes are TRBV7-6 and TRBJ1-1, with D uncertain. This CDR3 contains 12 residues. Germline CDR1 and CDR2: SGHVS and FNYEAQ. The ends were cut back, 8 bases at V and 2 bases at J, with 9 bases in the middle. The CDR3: CASSGLNTEAFF. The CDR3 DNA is TGTGCCAGCTCTGGGCTCAACACTGAAGCTTTCTTT. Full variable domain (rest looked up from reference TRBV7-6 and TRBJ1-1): GAGVSQSPRYKVTKRGQDVALRCDPISGHVSLYWYRQALGQGPEFLTYFNYEAQQDKSGLPNDRFSAERPEGSISTLTIQRTEQRDSAMYRCASSGLNTEAFFGQGTRLTVV.

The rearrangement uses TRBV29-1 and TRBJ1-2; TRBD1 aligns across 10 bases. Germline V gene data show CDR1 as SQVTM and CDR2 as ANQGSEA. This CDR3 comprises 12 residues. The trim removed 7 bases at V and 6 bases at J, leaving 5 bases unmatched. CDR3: CSGRQGADGYTF. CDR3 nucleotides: TGCAGCGGGCGACAGGGGGCCGATGGCTACACCTTC.